These T cell receptor beta chains were read from a single sample in a study of shared clonotypes between healthy human individuals. Using immunoSEQ multiplex PCR, the repertoire was profiled, and TCRdb retains in-frame clones only, with some absent. The sample yields about 2.3 million clones, 85% to 95% seen once. The sequenced sample consisted of naive CD4+ T cells from PBMCs. Receptors originate from a man aged 18 to 30 in good health. Some clones in this sample may be carry-over from other donors' samples. Each CDR3 is given with its conserved first and last residue. Fields, in order: clone size, D gene, J gene, CDR3 length, V gene, CDR3 DNA, CDR3 protein. The D gene is left open where the match is weak. Not all rows give a size; the values are once, few, many and, for expanded clones, a class.

size: NA; D: TRBD2; J: TRBJ2-3; length: 14; V: TRBV2; DNA: TGTGCCGGTAGGCCGGGACTAGCGGGAGGTACGCAGTATTTT; CDR3: CAGRPGLAGGTQYF
size: NA; D: NA; J: TRBJ2-4; length: 16; V: TRBV5-4; DNA: TGTGCCAGCACCTTTGACGGGGGACTAGCCAAAAACATTCAGTACTTC; CDR3: CASTFDGGLAKNIQYF
size: NA; D: NA; J: TRBJ2-7; length: 13; V: TRBV7-2; DNA: TGTGCCAGCAGCTTAGGGTCGCGACCCGAGCAGTACTTC; CDR3: CASSLGSRPEQYF
size: NA; D: NA; J: TRBJ1-5; length: 16; V: TRBV28; DNA: TGTGCCAGCACCTCGGGGGGCCAGGGAAGCAATCAGCCCCAGCATTTT; CDR3: CASTSGGQGSNQPQHF
size: NA; D: NA; J: TRBJ1-2; length: 13; V: TRBV7-3; DNA: TGTGCCAGCAGCTACGGGATTAACTATGGCTACACCTTC; CDR3: CASSYGINYGYTF
size: NA; D: NA; J: TRBJ2-5; length: 16; V: TRBV25-1; DNA: TGTGCCAGCAGTGATGGGGGGCGGATTAATCAAGAGACCCAGTACTTC; CDR3: CASSDGGRINQETQYF
size: NA; D: NA; J: TRBJ1-2; length: 12; V: TRBV19; DNA: TGTGCCAGCCAAGGAGGGGGCTATGGCTACACCTTC; CDR3: CASQGGGYGYTF
size: NA; D: NA; J: TRBJ2-7; length: 12; V: TRBV6-6; DNA: TGTGCCAGCAGATCCAAGGGCTACGAGCAGTACTTC; CDR3: CASRSKGYEQYF
size: once; D: TRBD1; J: TRBJ1-5; length: 14; V: TRBV7-6; DNA: TGTGCCAGCAGCTTAGCGGGGAGACAGGGGACCCAGCATTTT; CDR3: CASSLAGRQGTQHF
size: once; D: NA; J: TRBJ1-5; length: 15; V: TRBV15; DNA: TGTGCCACCAATACCGGGACCAACGGCAATCAGCCCCAGCATTTT; CDR3: CATNTGTNGNQPQHF
size: NA; D: TRBD1; J: TRBJ1-4; length: 18; V: TRBV27; DNA: TGTGCCAGCAGTTTGCACAGGGGCACTATTTCAACTAATGAAAAACTGTTTTTT; CDR3: CASSLHRGTISTNEKLFF
size: once; D: NA; J: TRBJ1-6; length: 13; V: TRBV18; DNA: TGTGCCAGCTCACTAGGATCCTCTAAACCCCTCCACTTT; CDR3: CASSLGSSKPLHF
size: NA; D: NA; J: TRBJ1-2; length: 15; V: TRBV6-6; DNA: TGTGCCAGCACCTCGCAGGGGTTCGGGCCTTATGGCTACACCTTC; CDR3: CASTSQGFGPYGYTF
size: NA; D: NA; J: TRBJ1-1; length: 13; V: TRBV7-3; DNA: TGTGCCAGCAGCTTCGGATCAAACACTGAAGCTTTCTTT; CDR3: CASSFGSNTEAFF
size: NA; D: NA; J: TRBJ1-5; length: 15; V: TRBV7-7; DNA: TGTGCCAGCAGTAAACAGGTTATTAGCAATCAGCCCCAGCATTTT; CDR3: CASSKQVISNQPQHF
size: NA; D: NA; J: TRBJ1-5; length: 14; V: TRBV7-2; DNA: TGTGCCAGCAGCCCCCGGACAGAAAATCAGCCCCAGCATTTT; CDR3: CASSPRTENQPQHF
size: NA; D: TRBD1; J: TRBJ2-2; length: 14; V: TRBV10-3; DNA: TGTGCCATCAGTGTCGGGCAGGGGGCCGGGGAGCTGTTTTTT; CDR3: CAISVGQGAGELFF
size: NA; D: TRBD2; J: TRBJ2-7; length: 14; V: TRBV11-1; DNA: TGTGCCAGCAGCCAAGCGGGGGTGTCCTACGAGCAGTACTTC; CDR3: CASSQAGVSYEQYF
size: NA; D: NA; J: TRBJ1-2; length: 17; V: TRBV19; DNA: TGTGCCAGTAGTATCCTCCCCCCCCGGACCTTCAGATATGGCTACACCTTC; CDR3: CASSILPPRTFRYGYTF
size: once; D: TRBD1; J: TRBJ2-5; length: 16; V: TRBV28; DNA: TGTGCCACACAACCTTACAGGGGCTCTGACCAAGAGACCCAGTACTTC; CDR3: CATQPYRGSDQETQYF
size: NA; D: NA; J: TRBJ2-7; length: 14; V: TRBV6-1; DNA: TGTGCCAGCAGTGAAGCGCTGGGTCGGAACGAGCAGTACTTC; CDR3: CASSEALGRNEQYF
size: NA; D: NA; J: TRBJ1-1; length: 14; V: TRBV27; DNA: TGTGCCAGCAGTTCGACGGGGTGGCGAACTGAAGCTTTCTTT; CDR3: CASSSTGWRTEAFF
size: NA; D: NA; J: TRBJ2-7; length: 13; V: TRBV27; DNA: TGTGCCAGCAGTTTAGGTCGGTCCTACGAGCAGTACTTC; CDR3: CASSLGRSYEQYF
size: NA; D: NA; J: TRBJ2-4; length: 16; V: TRBV5-6; DNA: TGTGCCAGCAGCACCGGTCAACTCCTGGCCAAAAACATTCAGTACTTC; CDR3: CASSTGQLLAKNIQYF
size: NA; D: NA; J: TRBJ2-3; length: 12; V: TRBV6-6; DNA: TGTGCCAGCAGAATCGCTGGGGATACGCAGTATTTT; CDR3: CASRIAGDTQYF
size: NA; D: NA; J: TRBJ2-3; length: 13; V: TRBV5-1; DNA: TGCGCCAGCTTCGGGCTAGCGACAGATACGCAGTATTTT; CDR3: CASFGLATDTQYF